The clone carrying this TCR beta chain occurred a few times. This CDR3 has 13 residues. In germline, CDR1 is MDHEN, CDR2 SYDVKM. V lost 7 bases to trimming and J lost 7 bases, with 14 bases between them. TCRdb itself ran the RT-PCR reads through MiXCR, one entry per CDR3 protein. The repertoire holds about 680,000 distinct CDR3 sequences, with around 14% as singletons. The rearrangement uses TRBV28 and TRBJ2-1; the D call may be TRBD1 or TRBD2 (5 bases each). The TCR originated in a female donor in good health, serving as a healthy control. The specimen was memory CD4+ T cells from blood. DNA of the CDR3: TGTGCCAGCAAGGAGGCAGGGCTAAATGAGCAGTTCTTC. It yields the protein CASKEAGLNEQFF.